This TCR beta chain originates from a study of human T cells and chemical hapten exposure. About the study: Cases of alopecia areata, totalis or universalis occurred in a predominantly female patient group.

CDR1 SQVTM and CDR2 ANQGSEA come from the germline V gene. The CDR3 length is 15 residues. Trimming pared 7 bases from V and 5 bases from J, leaving 20 bases between. This clonotype was seen more than once but under ten times. In the original processing: Sample TCR totals centred on a median of approximately 100,000, ranging roughly 20,000 to 700,000. TCRdb redid the calling of the RACE reads with MiXCR, one entry per CDR3 protein. None of the V and J calls come from the authors' own analysis; TCRdb made them. The table records 180,000 or so distinct CDR3 sequences, around 24% of them present only once. Specified time point: patch test 1, 2 weeks after DPC sensitization. This sample's treatment: therapeutic diphenylcyclopropenone sensitization with weekly scalp DPC.

The input for sequencing was whole blood, taken in connection with sensitization to the hapten diphenylcyclopropenone (DPC). The J gene is TRBJ2-2, the V gene TRBV29-1; a possible D gene is TRBD2 (7 bases). The receptor's source is a woman aged 45-59 years with alopecia areata. Some clones in this sample may be carry-over from other donors' samples. The CDR3, as DNA: TGCAGCGCTGTGGAGGGAGGGGGTTGGACCGGGGAGCTGTTTTTT. Its protein is CSAVEGGGWTGELFF.